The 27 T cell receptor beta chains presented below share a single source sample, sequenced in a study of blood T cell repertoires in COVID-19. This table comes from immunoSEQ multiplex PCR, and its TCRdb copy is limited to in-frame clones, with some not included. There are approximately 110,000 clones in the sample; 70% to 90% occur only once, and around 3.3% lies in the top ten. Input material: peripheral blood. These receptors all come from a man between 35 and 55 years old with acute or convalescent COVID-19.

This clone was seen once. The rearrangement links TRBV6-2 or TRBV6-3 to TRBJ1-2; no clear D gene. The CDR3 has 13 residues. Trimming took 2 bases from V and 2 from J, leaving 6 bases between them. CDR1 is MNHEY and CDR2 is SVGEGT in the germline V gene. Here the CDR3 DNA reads TGTGCCAGCAGTTACGCAGTAAACTATGGCTACACCTTC. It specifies CASSYAVNYGYTF.

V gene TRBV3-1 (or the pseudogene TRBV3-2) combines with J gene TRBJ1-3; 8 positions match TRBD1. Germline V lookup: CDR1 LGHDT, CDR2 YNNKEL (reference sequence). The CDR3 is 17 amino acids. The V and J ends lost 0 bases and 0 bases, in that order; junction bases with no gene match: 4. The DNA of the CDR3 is TGTGCCAGCAGCCAAGACACAGGGGGACCCTCTGGAAACACCATATATTTT. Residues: CASSQDTGGPSGNTIYF.

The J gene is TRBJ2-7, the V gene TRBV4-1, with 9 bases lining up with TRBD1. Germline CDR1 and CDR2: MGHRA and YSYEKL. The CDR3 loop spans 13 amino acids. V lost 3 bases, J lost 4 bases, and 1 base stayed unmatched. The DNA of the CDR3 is TGCGCCAGCAGCCACGGACAGGGGTACGAGCAGTACTTC. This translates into CASSHGQGYEQYF.

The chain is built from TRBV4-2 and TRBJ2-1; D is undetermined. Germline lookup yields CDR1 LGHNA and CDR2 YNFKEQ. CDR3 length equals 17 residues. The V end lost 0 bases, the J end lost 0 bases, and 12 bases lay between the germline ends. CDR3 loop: CASSQDQETSSYNEQFF. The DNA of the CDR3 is TGTGCCAGCAGCCAAGATCAAGAGACAAGCTCCTACAATGAGCAGTTCTTC.

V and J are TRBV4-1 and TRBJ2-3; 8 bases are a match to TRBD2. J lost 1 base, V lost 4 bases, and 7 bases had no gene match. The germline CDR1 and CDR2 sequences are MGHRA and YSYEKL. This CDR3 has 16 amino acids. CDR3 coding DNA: TGCGCCAGCAGCCTAAGAGGTAGCGGGGGCACAGATACGCAGTATTTT. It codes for CASSLRGSGGTDTQYF.

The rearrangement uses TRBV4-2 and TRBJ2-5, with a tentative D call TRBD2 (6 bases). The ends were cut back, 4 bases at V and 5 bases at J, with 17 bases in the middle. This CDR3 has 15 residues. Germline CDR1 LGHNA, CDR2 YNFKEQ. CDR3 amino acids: CASSLSAGPLETQYF. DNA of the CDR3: TGTGCCAGCAGCCTCTCAGCGGGCCCCCTGGAGACCCAGTACTTC.

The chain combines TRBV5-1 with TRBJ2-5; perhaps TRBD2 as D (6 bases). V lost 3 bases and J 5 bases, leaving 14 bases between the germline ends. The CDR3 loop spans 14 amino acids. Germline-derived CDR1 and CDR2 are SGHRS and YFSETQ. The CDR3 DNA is TGCGCCAGCAGCTATGGGACTGGCCGGGAGACCCAGTACTTC. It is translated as CASSYGTGRETQYF.

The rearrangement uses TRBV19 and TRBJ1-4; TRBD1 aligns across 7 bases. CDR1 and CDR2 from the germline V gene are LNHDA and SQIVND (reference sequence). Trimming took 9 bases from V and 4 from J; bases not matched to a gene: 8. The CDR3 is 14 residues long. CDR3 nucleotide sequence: TGTGCCAGAACAAAGACAGGGTATAATGAAAAACTGTTTTTT. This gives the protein CARTKTGYNEKLFF.

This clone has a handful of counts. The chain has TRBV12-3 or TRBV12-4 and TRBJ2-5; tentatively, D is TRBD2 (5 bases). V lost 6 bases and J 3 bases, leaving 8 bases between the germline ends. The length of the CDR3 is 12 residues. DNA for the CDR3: TGTGCCAGCAGCCCCGGGGAAGAGACCCAGTACTTC. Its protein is CASSPGEETQYF.

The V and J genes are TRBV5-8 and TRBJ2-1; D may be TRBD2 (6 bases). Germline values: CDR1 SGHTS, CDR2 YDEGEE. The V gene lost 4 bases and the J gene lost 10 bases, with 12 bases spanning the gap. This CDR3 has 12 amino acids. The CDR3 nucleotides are TGTGCCAGCAGCCCCTTGGGGGGAGAGCAGTTCTTC. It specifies CASSPLGGEQFF.

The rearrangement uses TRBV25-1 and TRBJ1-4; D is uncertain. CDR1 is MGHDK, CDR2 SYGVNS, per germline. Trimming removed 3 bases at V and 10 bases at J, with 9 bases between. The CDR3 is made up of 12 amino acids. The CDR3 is CASSDGPGKLFF. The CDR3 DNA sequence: TGTGCCAGCAGTGATGGTCCGGGAAAACTGTTTTTT.

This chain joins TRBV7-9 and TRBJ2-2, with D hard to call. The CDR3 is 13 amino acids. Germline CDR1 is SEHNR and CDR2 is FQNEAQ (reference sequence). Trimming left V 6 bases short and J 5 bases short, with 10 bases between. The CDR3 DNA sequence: TGTGCCAGCAGTTCCGGTTGGACCGGGGAGCTGTTTTTT. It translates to CASSSGWTGELFF.

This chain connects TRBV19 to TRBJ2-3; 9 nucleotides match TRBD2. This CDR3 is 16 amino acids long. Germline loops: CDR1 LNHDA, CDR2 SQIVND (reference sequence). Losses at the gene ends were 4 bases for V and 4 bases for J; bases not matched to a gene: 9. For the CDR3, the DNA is TGTGCCAGTAGTAGCCCCGGGCTAGCGGGGTCAGATACGCAGTATTTT. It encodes CASSSPGLAGSDTQYF.

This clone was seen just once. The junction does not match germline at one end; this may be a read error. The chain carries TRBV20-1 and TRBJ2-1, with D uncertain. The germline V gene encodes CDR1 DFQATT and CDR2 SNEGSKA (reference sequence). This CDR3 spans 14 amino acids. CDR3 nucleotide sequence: TGCAGCGCTAGTAACCCCACAGCCTACAATGAGCAGTTCTTC. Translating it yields CSASNPTAYNEQFF.

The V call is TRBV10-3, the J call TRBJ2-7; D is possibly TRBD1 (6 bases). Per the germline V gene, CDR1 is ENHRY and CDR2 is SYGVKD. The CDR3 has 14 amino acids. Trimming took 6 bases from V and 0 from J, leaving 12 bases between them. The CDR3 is CAIRNTGTSYEQYF. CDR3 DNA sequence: TGTGCCATCAGAAATACAGGGACCTCCTACGAGCAGTACTTC.

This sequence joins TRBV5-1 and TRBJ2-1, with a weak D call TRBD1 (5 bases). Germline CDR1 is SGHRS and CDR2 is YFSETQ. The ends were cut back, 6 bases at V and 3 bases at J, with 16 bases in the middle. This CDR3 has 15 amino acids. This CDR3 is CASNLGQDYYNEQFF. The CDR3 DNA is TGCGCCAGCAACCTGGGGCAGGATTACTACAATGAGCAGTTCTTC.

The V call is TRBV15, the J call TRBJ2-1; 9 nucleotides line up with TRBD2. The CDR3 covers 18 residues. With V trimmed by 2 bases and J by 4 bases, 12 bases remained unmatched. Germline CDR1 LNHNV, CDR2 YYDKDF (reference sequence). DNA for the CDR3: TGTGCCACCAGCAGATCGCTGACTATGGCGGGGGGGTACAATGAGCAGTTCTTC. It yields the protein CATSRSLTMAGGYNEQFF.

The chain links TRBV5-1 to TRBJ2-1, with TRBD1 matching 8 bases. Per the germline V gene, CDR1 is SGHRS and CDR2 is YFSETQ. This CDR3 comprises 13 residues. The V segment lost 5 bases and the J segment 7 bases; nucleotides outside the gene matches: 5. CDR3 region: CASRTGDGNEQFF. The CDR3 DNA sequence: TGCGCCAGCAGGACAGGGGACGGGAATGAGCAGTTCTTC.

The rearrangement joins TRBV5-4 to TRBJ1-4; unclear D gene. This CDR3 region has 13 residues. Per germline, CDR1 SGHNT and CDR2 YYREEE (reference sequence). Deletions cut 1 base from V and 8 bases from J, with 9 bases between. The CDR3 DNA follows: TGTGCCAGCAGCTTGTATCCGGGAGAAAAACTGTTTTTT. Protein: CASSLYPGEKLFF.

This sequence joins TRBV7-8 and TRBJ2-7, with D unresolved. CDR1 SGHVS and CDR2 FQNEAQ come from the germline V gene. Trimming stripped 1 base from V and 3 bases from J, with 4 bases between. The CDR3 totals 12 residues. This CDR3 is CASSLVSYEQYF. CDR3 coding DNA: TGTGCCAGCAGCTTAGTCAGCTACGAGCAGTACTTC.

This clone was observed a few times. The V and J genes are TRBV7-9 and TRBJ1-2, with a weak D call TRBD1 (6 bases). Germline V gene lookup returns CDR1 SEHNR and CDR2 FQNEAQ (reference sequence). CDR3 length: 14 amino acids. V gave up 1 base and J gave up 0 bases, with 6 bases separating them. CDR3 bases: TGTGCCAGCAGCTTAGGACAGGCTAACTATGGCTACACCTTC. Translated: CASSLGQANYGYTF.

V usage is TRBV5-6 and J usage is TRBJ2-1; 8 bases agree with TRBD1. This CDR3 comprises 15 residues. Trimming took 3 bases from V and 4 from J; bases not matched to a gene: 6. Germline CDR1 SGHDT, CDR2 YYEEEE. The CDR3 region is CASSSGGLEYNEQFF. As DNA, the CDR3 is TGTGCCAGCAGCTCAGGGGGCTTAGAGTACAATGAGCAGTTCTTC.

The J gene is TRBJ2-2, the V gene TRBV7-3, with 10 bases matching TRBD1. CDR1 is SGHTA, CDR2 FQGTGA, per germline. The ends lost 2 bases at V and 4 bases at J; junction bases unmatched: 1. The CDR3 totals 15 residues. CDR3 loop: CASSLGTGVTGELFF. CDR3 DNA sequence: TGTGCCAGCAGCTTAGGGACAGGGGTCACCGGGGAGCTGTTTTTT.

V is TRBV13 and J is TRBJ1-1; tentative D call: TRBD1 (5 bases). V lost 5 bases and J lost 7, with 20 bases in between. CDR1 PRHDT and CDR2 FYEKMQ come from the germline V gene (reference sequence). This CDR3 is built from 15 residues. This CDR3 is CASSLRAGMVGEAFF. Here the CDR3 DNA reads TGTGCCAGCAGCCTTCGGGCAGGGATGGTCGGTGAAGCTTTCTTT. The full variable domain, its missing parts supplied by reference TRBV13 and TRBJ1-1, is AAGVIQSPRHLIKEKRETATLKCYPIPRHDTVYWYQQGPGQDPQFLISFYEKMQSDKGSIPDRFSAQQFSDYHSELNMSSLELGDSALYFCASSLRAGMVGEAFFGQGTRLTVV.

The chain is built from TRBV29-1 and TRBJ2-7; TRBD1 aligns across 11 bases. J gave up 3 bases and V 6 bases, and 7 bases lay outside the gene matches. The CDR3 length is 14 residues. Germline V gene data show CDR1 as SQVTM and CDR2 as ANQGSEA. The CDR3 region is CSVGTGTGGYEQYF. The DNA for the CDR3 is TGCAGCGTCGGGACCGGGACAGGGGGCTACGAGCAGTACTTC.

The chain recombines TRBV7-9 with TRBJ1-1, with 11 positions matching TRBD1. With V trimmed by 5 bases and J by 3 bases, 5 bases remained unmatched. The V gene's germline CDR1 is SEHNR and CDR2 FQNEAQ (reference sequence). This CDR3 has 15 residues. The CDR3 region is CASSGRDRGDTEAFF. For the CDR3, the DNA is TGTGCCAGCAGCGGGAGGGACAGGGGGGACACTGAAGCTTTCTTT.

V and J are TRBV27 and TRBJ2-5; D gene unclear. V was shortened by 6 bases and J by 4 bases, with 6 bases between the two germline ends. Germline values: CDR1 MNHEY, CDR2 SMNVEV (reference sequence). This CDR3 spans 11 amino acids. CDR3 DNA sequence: TGTGCCAGCAGCCCTAGAGAGACCCAGTACTTC. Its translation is CASSPRETQYF.